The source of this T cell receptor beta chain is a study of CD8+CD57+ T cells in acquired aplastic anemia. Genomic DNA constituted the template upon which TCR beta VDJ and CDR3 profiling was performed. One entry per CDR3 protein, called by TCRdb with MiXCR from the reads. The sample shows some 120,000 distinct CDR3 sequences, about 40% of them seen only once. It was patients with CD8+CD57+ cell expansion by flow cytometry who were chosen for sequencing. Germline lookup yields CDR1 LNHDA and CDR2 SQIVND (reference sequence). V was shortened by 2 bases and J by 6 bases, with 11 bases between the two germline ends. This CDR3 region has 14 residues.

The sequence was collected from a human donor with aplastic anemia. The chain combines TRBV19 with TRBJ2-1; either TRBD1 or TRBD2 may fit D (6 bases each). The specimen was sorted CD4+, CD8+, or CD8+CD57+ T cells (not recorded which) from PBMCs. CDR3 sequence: CASSISGAFNEQFF. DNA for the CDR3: TGTGCCAGTAGTATATCGGGGGCGTTCAATGAGCAGTTCTTC.